The next 28 T cell receptor beta chains were all read from a single sample in a study of T cell responses to AZD1222 COVID-19 vaccine (dated by TCRdb to the early 2020s). The library was prepared using the immunoSEQ multiplex PCR assay. The table comes from immuneACCESS by way of TCRdb, which keeps in-frame sequences with V and J called. Part of the clones is missing from these tables; in studies checked, under half for an unresolved V gene and the rest for unknown reasons. Counted in this sample were over 95,000 clones; roughly 92% of them appeared once. The top ten constitute around 8.4% of the sample. The meaning of the sample's time point label: about 28 days (+/-7) after the second vaccine dose. The sample in question was peripheral blood, obtained 28 days after the second AZD1222 dose. The origin of the receptors is an adult who received the AZD1222 COVID-19 vaccine.

The chain combines TRBV27 with TRBJ1-3, with D possibly TRBD1 on 6 matching bases. Per germline, CDR1 MNHEY and CDR2 SMNVEV (reference sequence). Trimming pared 6 bases from V and 0 bases from J, leaving 6 bases between. This CDR3 contains 13 residues. DNA of the CDR3: TGTGCCAGCAGGGGACACTCTGGAAACACCATATATTTT. Translation: CASRGHSGNTIYF.

There are a few counts of this clone. The chain has TRBV28 and TRBJ1-2; 8 bases are a match to TRBD1. CDR1 is MDHEN, CDR2 SYDVKM, per germline. The trim removed 4 bases at V and 4 bases at J, leaving 14 bases unmatched. The CDR3 consists of 17 residues. The CDR3 DNA reads as TGTGCCAGCAGTTACAGGGGGGGTGCAGGGGGATTCTATGGCTACACCTTC. Amino acid sequence: CASSYRGGAGGFYGYTF.

V gene TRBV23-1 combines with J gene TRBJ2-2, with TRBD2 matching over 8 bases. TRBV23-1 counts as an open reading frame of uncertain function. The CDR3 spans 19 residues. After removal of 3 bases from V and 3 bases from J, the junction contained 15 bases not matched to a gene. The CDR3 DNA sequence: TGCGCCAGCAGTCACCCCGGTGGGGAGCGGGAGAGCTACACCGGGGAGCTGTTTTTT. Protein sequence: CASSHPGGERESYTGELFF.

The chain links TRBV7-9 to TRBJ1-5; D gene uncertain. Looked up from germline, CDR1 is SEHNR and CDR2 is FQNEAQ (reference sequence). V gave up 3 bases and J gave up 4 bases, with 7 bases separating them. The CDR3 contains 13 residues. CDR3 in amino acids: CASSFAGNQPQHF. For the CDR3, the DNA is TGTGCCAGCAGCTTCGCCGGTAATCAGCCCCAGCATTTT.

V and J are TRBV19 and TRBJ1-5; the match to TRBD1 covers 8 bases. This CDR3 has 15 residues. V shed 5 bases and J 3 bases; nucleotides not matched to a gene: 6. Germline CDR1 is LNHDA and CDR2 is SQIVND (reference sequence). Here the CDR3 DNA reads TGTGCCAGTAGTCAGACAGGGGCGTTCAATCAGCCCCAGCATTTT. This encodes CASSQTGAFNQPQHF.

This clone was recorded once. The chain employs TRBV19 and TRBJ1-5; weak D call: TRBD1 (5 bases). Trimming took off 6 bases at V and 5 bases at J, with 17 bases between the two ends. The length of the CDR3 is 15 residues. Germline V gives CDR1 LNHDA, CDR2 SQIVND (reference sequence). CDR3 nucleotides: TGTGCCAGTAGGCCTGGGACCGGAGGGTATCAGCCCCAGCATTTT. This sequence encodes CASRPGTGGYQPQHF.

This clone has more than one count but fewer than ten. J is TRBJ2-3 and V is TRBV5-1; the match to TRBD2 covers 7 bases. CDR3 length equals 15 residues. Per the germline V gene, CDR1 is SGHRS and CDR2 is YFSETQ. J was trimmed by 6 bases and V by 4 bases; bases with no gene match: 11. CDR3 sequence: CASSPRTSSGDTQYF. For the CDR3, the DNA is TGCGCCAGCAGCCCAAGGACTAGTTCAGGGGATACGCAGTATTTT.

J is TRBJ2-5 and V is TRBV18; 12 bases are shared with TRBD1. The CDR3 loop spans 16 amino acids. The germline V gene has CDR1 KGHSH and CDR2 LQKENI. The V gene end was trimmed by 2 bases and the J gene end by 5 bases; junction bases not matched to a gene: 6. CDR3 region: CASSPTGTGGRETQYF. The CDR3 coding sequence is TGTGCCAGCTCACCAACCGGGACAGGGGGCCGTGAGACCCAGTACTTC.

For this clone: One end of the junction is discordant with germline, which a read error may explain. The chain combines TRBV6-1 with TRBJ1-2; D is unclear. The germline gives CDR1 MNHNS, CDR2 SASEGT. The CDR3 consists of 15 residues. The chain's CDR3 is CATSDGAGEIYGYTF. CDR3 nucleotides: TGTGCCACCAGTGACGGAGCAGGCGAAATCTATGGCTACACCTTC.

The chain couples TRBV24-1 to TRBJ2-3; a weak D match, TRBD1 (6 bases). Germline V CDR1 and CDR2: KGHDR, SFDVKD. The CDR3 has 14 residues. V was cut by 4 bases and J by 1 base, with 8 bases left in between. CDR3 sequence: CATSDWTGTDTQYF. The CDR3 bases are TGTGCCACCAGTGACTGGACAGGCACAGATACGCAGTATTTT.

The V and J genes are TRBV19 and TRBJ2-1, with 9 bases matching TRBD2. Germline V gives CDR1 LNHDA, CDR2 SQIVND (reference sequence). This CDR3 contains 14 residues. J gave up 5 bases and V 4 bases, and 3 bases lay outside the gene matches. CDR3 amino acids: CASSTSGANNEQFF. In DNA, the CDR3 is TGTGCCAGTAGTACTAGCGGGGCAAACAATGAGCAGTTCTTC.

The rearrangement joins TRBV27 to TRBJ2-1, with TRBD2 matching over 9 bases. Germline V gene sequence: CDR1 MNHEY, CDR2 SMNVEV (reference sequence). This CDR3 comprises 14 residues. V was clipped by 4 bases and J by 6 bases; unmatched bases: 4. CDR3 sequence: CASSSGLAFNEQFF. In DNA form, the CDR3 reads TGTGCCAGCAGTTCGGGACTAGCCTTCAATGAGCAGTTCTTC.

This chain links TRBV5-4 with TRBJ2-3; a weak D match, TRBD2 (6 bases). The CDR3 is 16 residues long. The germline CDR1 and CDR2 sequences are SGHNT and YYREEE (reference sequence). The V end was cut by 5 bases, the J end by 0 bases, with 16 bases between. The CDR3 coding sequence is TGTGCCAGCAGTCCCAAAGCCGCGGGAAGCACAGATACGCAGTATTTT. The encoded protein is CASSPKAAGSTDTQYF.

On this clone itself: The same CDR3 also results from other DNA sequences found in this sample. The gene calls are TRBV18 and TRBJ2-7; perhaps D is TRBD1 or TRBD2 (5 bases each). Trimming pared 3 bases from V and 2 bases from J, leaving 11 bases between. The CDR3 loop spans 14 amino acids. CDR1 is KGHSH, CDR2 LQKENI, per germline. DNA of the CDR3: TGTGCCAGCTCACCGAGTCAGGGAGCCTACGAGCAGTACTTC. Translated: CASSPSQGAYEQYF.

V gene TRBV28 combines with J gene TRBJ2-3; D not resolved. The V end lost 9 bases, the J end lost 0 bases, and 19 bases lay between the germline ends. The CDR3 contains 16 residues. CDR1 is MDHEN and CDR2 is SYDVKM in the germline V gene. This CDR3 reads CASRPRAWRSTDTQYF. Written as DNA, the CDR3 is TGTGCCAGTCGTCCCCGAGCTTGGCGGAGCACAGATACGCAGTATTTT.

The chain is built from TRBV6-5 and TRBJ1-1; D may be TRBD1 (5 bases). Germline V lookup: CDR1 MNHEY, CDR2 SVGAGI. V was pared by 7 bases and J by 0 bases, with 12 bases between. CDR3 length: 14 residues. The CDR3 DNA follows: TGTGCCAGCAACGTCGACAGCGTGAACACTGAAGCTTTCTTT. It translates to CASNVDSVNTEAFF.

The rearrangement links TRBV5-4 to TRBJ2-1; 9 positions agree with TRBD1. Unmatched junction bases numbered 4, after V lost 5 bases and J lost 4 bases. Germline V CDR1 and CDR2: SGHNT, YYREEE (reference sequence). This CDR3 has 14 amino acids. The CDR3 sequence: CASRRDREYNEQFF. DNA of the CDR3: TGTGCCAGCAGGAGGGACAGGGAATACAATGAGCAGTTCTTC.

The chain couples TRBV6-5 to TRBJ2-3; D perhaps matches TRBD1 (8 bases). V was cut by 6 bases and J by 3 bases, with 13 bases left in between. Germline lookup yields CDR1 MNHEY and CDR2 SVGAGI. CDR3 length: 14 amino acids. The CDR3 nucleotides read TGTGCCAGCAGAACAGGGGGGGGTACAGATACGCAGTATTTT. Protein product: CASRTGGGTDTQYF.

V gene TRBV7-8 combines with J gene TRBJ1-3; 8 bases are shared with TRBD1. V lost 5 bases to trimming and J lost 4 bases; unmatched junction nucleotides: 4. In germline, CDR1 is SGHVS, CDR2 FQNEAQ. CDR3 length: 14 residues. The CDR3 region is CASSPRDRGNTIYF. In DNA, the CDR3 is TGTGCCAGCAGCCCGCGGGACAGGGGAAACACCATATATTTT.

This chain connects TRBV29-1 to TRBJ1-2, with D unresolved. CDR1 and CDR2 (germline): SQVTM, ANQGSEA. V was shortened by 0 bases and J by 0 bases, with 11 bases between the two germline ends. The length of the CDR3 is 15 residues. This CDR3 is CSVEDDGQANYGYTF. DNA for the CDR3: TGCAGCGTTGAAGATGATGGTCAGGCTAACTATGGCTACACCTTC.

The gene calls are TRBV11-3 and TRBJ1-1, with D uncertain. Trimming stripped 3 bases from V and 1 base from J, with 6 bases between. The CDR3 consists of 13 residues. Germline V gene lookup returns CDR1 SGHNT and CDR2 YENEEA. The CDR3 nucleotides read TGTGCCAGCAGCTTTTTACCGAACACTGAAGCTTTCTTT. Translated, it gives CASSFLPNTEAFF.

The gene calls are TRBV30 and TRBJ1-6; D is unresolved. This CDR3 region has 13 residues. Germline-derived CDR1 and CDR2 are GTSNPN and SVGIG (reference sequence). V lost 2 bases and J 8 bases, leaving 10 bases between the germline ends. This chain's CDR3 is CAWSPEPYSPLHF. The CDR3 DNA is TGTGCCTGGAGTCCCGAGCCCTATTCACCCCTCCACTTT.

The genes are TRBV11-2 and TRBJ1-1; weak D call: TRBD1 (6 bases). The germline V gene encodes CDR1 SGHAT and CDR2 FQNNGV. The germline V and J ends were trimmed by 5 bases and 1 base, with 11 bases remaining between them. The CDR3 loop spans 14 amino acids. The CDR3 sequence: CASSTRGGNTEAFF. Here the CDR3 DNA reads TGTGCCAGCAGCACCCGAGGGGGGAACACTGAAGCTTTCTTT.

The V gene is TRBV12-3 or TRBV12-4, the J gene TRBJ1-1; 7 bases match TRBD1. This CDR3 has 12 amino acids. After removal of 4 bases from V and 8 bases from J, the junction contained 4 bases not matched to a gene. CDR3 sequence: CASSSLTGEAFF. The CDR3 DNA sequence: TGTGCCAGCAGTTCCCTGACAGGGGAAGCTTTCTTT.

The V call is TRBV13, the J call TRBJ2-1; 12 bases align to TRBD2. Germline assignment: CDR1 PRHDT and CDR2 FYEKMQ (reference sequence). Unmatched junction bases numbered 7, after V lost 3 bases and J lost 7 bases. CDR3 size: 16 residues. CDR3 protein: CASSFSSGRAQNEQFF. The DNA for the CDR3 is TGTGCCAGCAGCTTCTCTAGCGGGAGGGCCCAGAATGAGCAGTTCTTC.

The gene calls are TRBV4-3 and TRBJ1-3; D is unresolved. V was cut by 8 bases and J by 0 bases, with 17 bases left in between. This CDR3 comprises 16 residues. The germline V gene has CDR1 LGHNA and CDR2 YSLEER. The CDR3: CASGESRFFSGNTIYF. CDR3 nucleotides: TGCGCCAGCGGTGAAAGCCGTTTTTTCTCTGGAAACACCATATATTTT.

This chain joins TRBV10-3 and TRBJ2-3; possible D gene TRBD1, 6 bases. CDR1 ENHRY and CDR2 SYGVKD come from the germline V gene. V was shortened by 8 bases and J by 5 bases, with 20 bases between the two germline ends. The CDR3 is made up of 15 amino acids. The CDR3 DNA follows: TGTGCCATCCTTCAAGAGACAGGATCCAGAGATACGCAGTATTTT. This sequence encodes CAILQETGSRDTQYF.

The chain combines TRBV5-5 with TRBJ2-4; tentatively, D is TRBD1 (6 bases). Germline values: CDR1 SGHKS, CDR2 YYEKEE (reference sequence). Trimming took off 0 bases at V and 7 bases at J, with 11 bases between the two ends. This CDR3 region has 14 residues. The CDR3: CASSLDRAGNIQYF. The CDR3 region has the DNA TGTGCCAGCAGCTTGGACAGGGCTGGGAACATTCAGTACTTC.